This entry lists 25 T cell receptor beta chains sequenced from one sample in a study of identical twins. TCRdb processed the 5' RACE reads anew with MiXCR; each CDR3 protein has one entry. The sample holds about 920,000 distinct CDR3 sequences, around an eighth seen once. This sample was shared with a second study, whose subject was yellow fever vaccine responses in identical twins.

The source material was PBMCs. These receptors were collected from a young woman in good health.

This clonotype was seen a handful of times. This rearrangement joins TRBV15 to TRBJ2-1; D may be TRBD1 or TRBD2 (5 bases each). This CDR3 contains 14 residues. In germline, CDR1 is LNHNV, CDR2 YYDKDF (reference sequence). V lost 3 bases, J lost 7 bases, and 13 bases lay in between. This CDR3 reads CATSSTGAKNEQFF. The CDR3 DNA reads as TGTGCCACCAGCAGCACCGGGGCCAAGAATGAGCAGTTCTTC.

The chain employs TRBV28 and TRBJ1-2; possibly TRBD1 for D (5 bases). V was trimmed by 3 bases and J by 7 bases, leaving 12 bases between them. The germline V gene encodes CDR1 MDHEN and CDR2 SYDVKM. This CDR3 has 13 residues. The chain's CDR3 is CASSLGPPLGYTF. The CDR3 DNA sequence: TGTGCCAGCAGTTTGGGGCCACCCCTTGGCTACACCTTC.

This clonotype was detected a few times. V gene TRBV4-2 combines with J gene TRBJ2-1; tentatively, D is TRBD2 (7 bases). This CDR3 has 20 amino acids. The germline V and J ends were trimmed by 8 bases and 0 bases, with 29 bases remaining between them. Germline V lookup: CDR1 LGHNA, CDR2 YNFKEQ. CDR3 amino acids: CASSRSMGGGGPRSYNEQFF. The DNA of the CDR3 is TGTGCCAGCTCCCGTTCCATGGGAGGCGGGGGCCCCCGCTCCTACAATGAGCAGTTCTTC.

This rearrangement joins TRBV11-2 to TRBJ2-7; 8 bases are a match to TRBD2. The CDR3 length is 15 residues. Germline CDR1 is SGHAT and CDR2 is FQNNGV. Losses at the gene ends were 5 bases for V and 0 bases for J; bases not matched to a gene: 6. The CDR3 region is CASSLERGPSYEQYV. The CDR3 coding sequence is TGTGCCAGCAGCCTCGAGCGGGGGCCCTCCTACGAGCAGTACGTC.

The CDR3 DNA sequence: TGTGCCAGCAGCTTAATGGGAACAGGGGTCCAAGAGACCCAGTACTTC. Its protein is CASSLMGTGVQETQYF. This chain uses TRBV7-3 with TRBJ2-5; 7 bases are a match to TRBD1. The V gene's germline CDR1 is SGHTA and CDR2 FQGTGA. The junction had 6 bases not matched to a gene; V was cut back by 1 base and J by 1 base. This CDR3 region has 16 residues.

This clonotype appeared many times. The chain has TRBV6-5 and TRBJ1-2; TRBD1 is a possible D gene (5 bases). The CDR3 runs to 15 residues. V was trimmed by 0 bases and J by 0 bases, leaving 8 bases between them. CDR1 is MNHEY, CDR2 SVGAGI, per germline. This CDR3 reads CASSYSQGANYGYTF. CDR3 DNA: TGTGCCAGCAGTTACTCGCAGGGCGCTAACTATGGCTACACCTTC.

CDR3 nucleotide sequence: TGTGCCAGCACTCAGGTTAAGGCTCAGCCCCAGCATTTT. Translated: CASTQVKAQPQHF. The chain couples TRBV6-1 to TRBJ1-5; D gene uncertain. CDR3 length equals 13 residues. CDR1 MNHNS and CDR2 SASEGT come from the germline V gene. Between the trimmed V and J ends, which lost 7 bases and 6 bases, there was a span of 13 bases.

The chain recombines TRBV28 with TRBJ2-7, with TRBD2 matching 8 bases. J gave up 1 base and V 4 bases, and 6 bases lay outside the gene matches. This CDR3 has 15 amino acids. Germline assignment: CDR1 MDHEN and CDR2 SYDVKM. The CDR3 sequence is CASSSSGTRSYEQYF. CDR3 bases: TGTGCCAGCAGTTCATCCGGGACTAGGTCCTACGAGCAGTACTTC. Variable domain in full (rest from reference TRBV28 and TRBJ2-7): DVKVTQSSRYLVKRTGEKVFLECVQDMDHENMFWYRQDPGLGLRLIYFSYDVKMKEKGDIPEGYSVSREKKERFSLILESASTNQTSMYLCASSSSGTRSYEQYFGPGTRLTVT.

The chain couples TRBV21-1 to TRBJ2-1; the table's D call, TRBD2, was not checked against the DNA. TRBV21-1 is a recognized pseudogene. The CDR3 is made up of 19 amino acids. CDR3 region: CASSNYAGTSQPTYNEQFF. CDR3 coding DNA: TGTGCCAGCAGCAACTACGCTGGGACTAGCCAACCTACCTACAATGAGCAGTTCTTC.

In this sample, this clonotype turned up a few times. CDR3 amino acids: CANSRDSYGYTF. For the CDR3, the DNA is TGTGCCAACAGCCGGGACAGCTATGGCTACACCTTC. The J gene is TRBJ1-2, the V gene TRBV10-3; 7 bases are shared with TRBD1. Germline assignment: CDR1 ENHRY and CDR2 SYGVKD. There are 12 residues in the CDR3. Trimming took 10 bases from V and 4 from J; bases not matched to a gene: 6.

This clonotype was seen ten or more times. The chain has TRBV7-2 and TRBJ1-3; no definite D call. CDR3 size: 16 residues. Germline values: CDR1 SGHTA, CDR2 FQGNSA. The V end was cut by 0 bases, the J end by 2 bases, with 11 bases between. CDR3 sequence: CASSLAPGSAGNTIYF. For the CDR3, the DNA is TGTGCCAGCAGCTTAGCTCCAGGTTCGGCTGGAAACACCATATATTTT.

The V call is TRBV9, the J call TRBJ1-1; D might be TRBD1 (6 bases). The V end was cut by 0 bases, the J end by 5 bases, with 23 bases between. CDR3 length: 18 residues. Germline values: CDR1 SGDLS, CDR2 YYNGEE. The CDR3 bases are TGTGCCAGCAGCGTAGGGGAGGTGTGGGGGGCTGGAGTGACTGAAGCTTTCTTT. This codes for CASSVGEVWGAGVTEAFF. Full variable domain (missing parts from reference TRBV9 and TRBJ1-1): DSGVTQTPKHLITATGQRVTLRCSPRSGDLSVYWYQQSLDQGLQFLIQYYNGEERAKGNILERFSAQQFPDLHSELNLSSLELGDSALYFCASSVGEVWGAGVTEAFFGQGTRLTVV.

The chain couples TRBV18 to TRBJ2-7, with D perhaps TRBD1 (6 bases). Germline lookup yields CDR1 KGHSH and CDR2 LQKENI. The CDR3 sequence is 15 residues long. The V and J ends lost 3 bases and 5 bases respectively, with 17 bases between them. CDR3: CASSPPARGLDEQYF. The CDR3 DNA reads as TGTGCCAGCTCACCTCCCGCCAGGGGTTTAGACGAGCAGTACTTC.

This clonotype was seen a handful of times. This chain connects TRBV6-1 to TRBJ2-1, with TRBD2 as a possible D gene (5 bases). The length of the CDR3 is 14 residues. Trimming took 8 bases from V and 3 from J, leaving 14 bases between them. Germline V lookup: CDR1 MNHNS, CDR2 SASEGT. CDR3 in amino acids: CASLPSRIYNEQFF. The CDR3 coding sequence is TGTGCCAGCCTACCTAGCAGAATCTACAATGAGCAGTTCTTC.

V usage is TRBV7-9 and J usage is TRBJ2-2; 7 bases are shared with TRBD2. The CDR3 runs 16 residues. Germline V lookup: CDR1 SEHNR, CDR2 FQNEAQ (reference sequence). V trimming: 0 bases; J trimming: 6 bases; junction bases outside the gene matches: 7. The CDR3 loop is CASSLAAGEAPGELFF. DNA of the CDR3: TGTGCCAGCAGCTTAGCGGCGGGAGAGGCGCCCGGGGAGCTGTTTTTT.

This clonotype was detected only a few times. The chain couples TRBV12-3 or TRBV12-4 to TRBJ2-1; weak D call: TRBD2 (6 bases). The CDR3 loop spans 13 amino acids. V was clipped by 7 bases and J by 3 bases, with 10 bases between them. The CDR3 protein is CASTGTLYNEQFF. DNA of the CDR3: TGTGCCAGCACCGGGACTCTCTACAATGAGCAGTTCTTC.

This clonotype has a count of ten or more. This chain uses TRBV6-2 or TRBV6-3 with TRBJ2-1; 9 bases are shared with TRBD1. Germline CDR1 reads MNHEY; CDR2 reads SVGEGT. The CDR3 extends over 15 amino acids. With 5 bases clipped from V and 10 bases from J, the junction kept 12 bases outside the gene matches. CDR3 nucleotide sequence: TGTGCCAGCAGTCTTACCGACAGGGGGGAATGGGAGCAGTTCTTC. Its translation: CASSLTDRGEWEQFF.

This clonotype came up many times. V and J are TRBV28 and TRBJ2-1; possible D gene TRBD1, 5 bases. This CDR3 has 13 residues. The ends were cut back, 0 bases at V and 5 bases at J, with 5 bases in the middle. CDR1 MDHEN and CDR2 SYDVKM come from the germline V gene. The CDR3 sequence is CASSLWDNNEQFF. In DNA form, the CDR3 reads TGTGCCAGCAGTTTATGGGACAACAATGAGCAGTTCTTC.

The rearrangement joins TRBV7-9 to TRBJ2-7; 9 nucleotides agree with TRBD2. This CDR3 has 17 amino acids. CDR1 SEHNR and CDR2 FQNEAQ come from the germline V gene (reference sequence). V was clipped by 0 bases and J by 4 bases; unmatched bases: 10. The DNA for the CDR3 is TGTGCCAGCAGCTTAGCGACTAGCGGAGGGGGGTTTTACGAGCAGTACTTC. It yields the protein CASSLATSGGGFYEQYF.

There are many counts of this clonotype. The genes are TRBV12-3 or TRBV12-4 and TRBJ2-3; D gene unclear. This CDR3 has 16 amino acids. V was trimmed by 6 bases and J by 3 bases, leaving 19 bases between them. CDR3 in DNA: TGTGCCAGCAGCGGGCCGCCGCCGGTGGGAACAGATACGCAGTATTTT. Protein product: CASSGPPPVGTDTQYF.

This clonotype was detected only a few times. The CDR3 sequence is CASSQPKGGQPNYGYTF. The DNA for the CDR3 is TGCGCCAGCAGCCAGCCTAAAGGTGGACAGCCCAACTATGGCTACACCTTC. The genes are TRBV4-1 and TRBJ1-2; D perhaps matches TRBD1 (6 bases). Per germline, CDR1 MGHRA and CDR2 YSYEKL. This CDR3 has 17 residues. The germline V and J ends were trimmed by 3 bases and 2 bases, with 19 bases remaining between them.

The gene calls are TRBV20-1 and TRBJ1-1, with D uncertain. The CDR3 totals 13 residues. CDR1 is DFQATT and CDR2 is SNEGSKA in the germline V gene (reference sequence). V was trimmed by 4 bases and J by 0 bases, leaving 9 bases between them. The CDR3 bases are TGCAGTGCTAAAGTACAGATGAACACTGAAGCTTTCTTT. Protein product: CSAKVQMNTEAFF.

This clonotype was recorded a few times. This CDR3 reads CASSYDSYGYTF. For the CDR3, the DNA is TGTGCCAGCAGTTACGACAGCTATGGCTACACCTTC. The V and J genes are TRBV6-5 and TRBJ1-2; D might be TRBD1 (5 bases). The V gene's germline CDR1 is MNHEY and CDR2 SVGAGI. Trimming pared 2 bases from V and 4 bases from J, leaving 5 bases between. The CDR3 has 12 residues.

In its sample, this clonotype was seen many times. The rearrangement uses TRBV20-1 and TRBJ2-7; TRBD2 matches at 8 bases. CDR3 length equals 13 residues. The germline V gene encodes CDR1 DFQATT and CDR2 SNEGSKA (reference sequence). Losses at the gene ends were 7 bases for V and 2 bases for J; bases not matched to a gene: 7. CDR3: CSVTKRETYEQYF. The CDR3 region has the DNA TGCAGTGTAACTAAGCGGGAGACCTACGAGCAGTACTTC.

This clonotype was counted only a few times. The chain couples TRBV4-1 to TRBJ1-6, with D unresolved. The CDR3 runs 12 residues. Germline loops: CDR1 MGHRA, CDR2 YSYEKL. Trimming took 4 bases from V and 10 from J, leaving 8 bases between them. The CDR3 loop is CASSLLISPLHF. The CDR3 DNA follows: TGCGCCAGCAGCCTCCTTATCTCACCCCTCCACTTT.